One sample yielded the 32 T cell receptor beta chains listed below, sequenced in a study of blood T cell repertoires in COVID-19. TCRdb's table, derived via immunoSEQ multiplex PCR, lists solely in-frame clones and lacks some. The table has 99,000 or so clones, approximately 80% seen once. Input material: peripheral blood. These receptors were obtained from a woman in her 70s with acute or convalescent COVID-19.

V usage is TRBV19 and J usage is TRBJ2-1, with D possibly TRBD2 on 7 matching bases. The V end lost 4 bases, the J end lost 7 bases, and 17 bases lay between the germline ends. In germline, CDR1 is LNHDA, CDR2 SQIVND (reference sequence). This CDR3 contains 15 residues. CDR3 protein: CASSTGGGLGNEQFF. The DNA for the CDR3 is TGTGCCAGTAGTACGGGGGGCGGCCTAGGGAATGAGCAGTTCTTC.

The CDR3 loop is CASMSGREGRNEQFF. CDR3 coding DNA: TGCGCCAGCATGAGTGGACGGGAGGGCCGAAATGAGCAGTTCTTC. This chain links TRBV4-1 with TRBJ2-1; 8 nucleotides agree with TRBD2. V was clipped by 7 bases and J by 7 bases; unmatched bases: 12. The germline gives CDR1 MGHRA, CDR2 YSYEKL. The CDR3 length is 15 residues.

This chain connects TRBV7-9 to TRBJ1-4; 10 bases match TRBD1. The J segment lost 5 bases and the V segment lost 0 bases, leaving 0 bases of the junction unmatched. There are 15 residues in the CDR3. CDR1 is SEHNR, CDR2 FQNEAQ, per germline (reference sequence). In DNA, the CDR3 is TGTGCCAGCAGCTTAGCGGGACAGGGGAATGAAAAACTGTTTTTT. It translates to CASSLAGQGNEKLFF.

The chain carries TRBV19 and TRBJ1-2; a weak D match, TRBD1 (5 bases). Germline CDR1 reads LNHDA; CDR2 reads SQIVND (reference sequence). The CDR3 consists of 15 residues. V lost 5 bases and J 7 bases, leaving 20 bases between the germline ends. CDR3 residues: CASSAPGVGGFGYTF. The CDR3 nucleotides read TGTGCCAGTAGTGCCCCGGGGGTTGGAGGATTTGGCTACACCTTC.

The gene calls are TRBV19 and TRBJ2-2; tentative D call: TRBD1 (5 bases). Trimming pared 9 bases from V and 0 bases from J, leaving 20 bases between. Germline V lookup: CDR1 LNHDA, CDR2 SQIVND (reference sequence). The CDR3 sequence is 17 residues long. CDR3 coding DNA: TGTGCCAGCTCGCGGTATGGTAGGGGAACGAACACCGGGGAGCTGTTTTTT. Protein: CASSRYGRGTNTGELFF. Variable domain in full (rest from reference TRBV19 and TRBJ2-2): DGGITQSPKYLFRKEGQNVTLSCEQNLNHDAMYWYRQDPGQGLRLIYYSQIVNDFQKGDIAEGYSVSREKKESFPLTVTSAQKNPTAFYLCASSRYGRGTNTGELFFGEGSRLTVL.

The V gene is TRBV5-6, the J gene TRBJ1-4; 7 bases fit TRBD1. V shed 3 bases and J 4 bases; nucleotides not matched to a gene: 9. CDR3 length equals 16 residues. Germline CDR1 and CDR2: SGHDT and YYEEEE. CDR3 nucleotide sequence: TGTGCCAGCAGCTCAAACCGACAGGGCCGTAATGAAAAACTGTTTTTT. Its translation is CASSSNRQGRNEKLFF.

Here the CDR3 reads CASSTGTGDREQFF. The DNA of the CDR3 is TGTGCCAGCAGTACCGGGACAGGGGATCGGGAGCAGTTCTTC. The chain carries TRBV6-5 and TRBJ2-1; TRBD1 matches at 10 bases. Germline CDR1 is MNHEY and CDR2 is SVGAGI. V was pared by 5 bases and J by 10 bases, with 8 bases of the junction left unmatched. CDR3 length: 14 residues.

The V call is TRBV4-2, the J call TRBJ2-3, with 8 positions matching TRBD2. The V gene's germline CDR1 is LGHNA and CDR2 YNFKEQ. The CDR3 sequence is 15 residues long. V lost 2 bases to trimming and J lost 2 bases; unmatched junction nucleotides: 3. As DNA, the CDR3 is TGTGCCAGCAGCCAAACTAGCGGCCTCACAGATACGCAGTATTTT. Encoded protein: CASSQTSGLTDTQYF.

The V gene is TRBV19, the J gene TRBJ2-7; D is possibly TRBD1 (5 bases). The CDR3 is made up of 15 amino acids. Germline CDR1 reads LNHDA; CDR2 reads SQIVND (reference sequence). V dropped 4 bases and J dropped 1 base, with 14 bases sitting between them. The CDR3 nucleotides are TGTGCCAGTAGTAGTAGACAGTTGAATTCCTACGAGCAGTACTTC. Translating gives CASSSRQLNSYEQYF.

The chain joins TRBV5-1 to TRBJ1-1; possible D gene TRBD1, 6 bases. Trimming pared 3 bases from V and 1 base from J, leaving 13 bases between. This CDR3 is built from 15 residues. Germline V gene data show CDR1 as SGHRS and CDR2 as YFSETQ. CDR3 in amino acids: CASSSDIQGNTEAFF. The CDR3 coding sequence is TGCGCCAGCAGCTCCGACATACAGGGGAACACTGAAGCTTTCTTT. Drawing the rest from reference TRBV5-1 and TRBJ1-1, the complete variable domain is KAGVTQTPRYLIKTRGQQVTLSCSPISGHRSVSWYQQTPGQGLQFLFEYFSETQRNKGNFPGRFSGRQFSNSRSEMNVSTLELGDSALYLCASSSDIQGNTEAFFGQGTRLTVV.

The rearrangement uses TRBV7-9 and TRBJ1-4, with 10 bases fitting TRBD1. Germline CDR1 SEHNR, CDR2 FQNEAQ (reference sequence). The CDR3 consists of 15 residues. Unmatched junction bases numbered 3, after V lost 1 base and J lost 7 bases. The CDR3: CASSLGQGAGEKLFF. The CDR3 DNA sequence: TGTGCCAGCAGCTTAGGACAGGGGGCCGGTGAAAAACTGTTTTTT.

V and J are TRBV5-4 and TRBJ2-7; tentative D call: TRBD2 (6 bases). CDR3 length equals 13 residues. Germline lookup yields CDR1 SGHNT and CDR2 YYREEE (reference sequence). V dropped 0 bases and J dropped 5 bases, with 9 bases sitting between them. The CDR3 nucleotides are TGTGCCAGCAGCTTGGGACTAGTCAACGAGCAGTACTTC. This translates into CASSLGLVNEQYF.

Concerning this clone: At one end, the junction sequence differs from germline, possibly due to a read error. The V and J genes are TRBV4-3 and TRBJ2-2; 15 bases are a match to TRBD2. Germline CDR1 reads LGHNA; CDR2 reads YSLEER. The CDR3 sequence is 20 residues long. The CDR3 is CASSLYEGLAGGPGTVELFF. DNA of the CDR3: TGCGCCAGCAGCCTCTACGAGGGACTAGCGGGGGGCCCCGGTACCGTGGAGCTGTTTTTT.

This clone was seen more than once but under ten times. The chain is built from TRBV12-3 or TRBV12-4 and TRBJ2-1; D is uncertain. This CDR3 comprises 12 residues. With 5 bases removed from V and 7 bases from J, the gap between germline ends came to 9 bases. This CDR3 reads CASSVGENEQFF. Written as DNA, the CDR3 is TGTGCCAGCAGTGTTGGAGAGAATGAGCAGTTCTTC.

V is TRBV5-5 and J is TRBJ1-6, with TRBD1 identical over 8 bases. V shed 4 bases and J 3 bases; nucleotides not matched to a gene: 12. CDR1 is SGHKS and CDR2 is YYEKEE in the germline V gene (reference sequence). The CDR3 extends over 18 amino acids. The CDR3 DNA sequence: TGTGCCAGCAGCCCAGGGGTCAGGACAGGGATCTATAATTCACCCCTCCACTTT. Protein sequence: CASSPGVRTGIYNSPLHF.

The chain uses TRBV7-2 and TRBJ1-2, with D possibly being TRBD1 (5 bases). Germline-derived CDR1 and CDR2 are SGHTA and FQGNSA. The CDR3 covers 14 residues. The V end lost 1 base, the J end lost 2 bases, and 8 bases lay between the germline ends. CDR3 in DNA: TGTGCCAGCAGCTTAGGGGGGGAGAACTATGGCTACACCTTC. Translating gives CASSLGGENYGYTF.

This sequence joins TRBV19 and TRBJ1-1; D remains unclear. V was pared by 6 bases and J by 1 base, with 6 bases between. Germline assignment: CDR1 LNHDA and CDR2 SQIVND (reference sequence). The CDR3 totals 12 residues. The CDR3 is CASRGGNTEAFF. The CDR3 nucleotides read TGTGCCAGTAGAGGCGGGAACACTGAAGCTTTCTTT.

This chain joins TRBV15 and TRBJ2-1; 8 bases align to TRBD2. V lost 0 bases, J lost 7 bases, and 8 bases stayed unmatched. The germline CDR1 and CDR2 sequences are LNHNV and YYDKDF (reference sequence). The CDR3 covers 16 residues. Written as DNA, the CDR3 is TGTGCCACCAGCAGAGACCCCTATAGCGGGGTAAATGAGCAGTTCTTC. Translating it yields CATSRDPYSGVNEQFF.

This clone was counted only a few times. The chain couples TRBV23-1 to TRBJ1-4, with 7 bases identical to TRBD1. TRBV23-1 is labeled an ORF, and its function is uncertain. The CDR3 contains 18 residues. V lost 3 bases to trimming and J lost 7 bases; unmatched junction nucleotides: 17. CDR3 nucleotide sequence: TGCGCCAGCAGTCACCCCGGGACAGTTATCCTATGGGCTGAAAAACTGTTTTTT. The encoded protein is CASSHPGTVILWAEKLFF.

The V call is TRBV5-4, the J call TRBJ1-3; 10 bases align to TRBD1. The length of the CDR3 is 14 residues. From germline, CDR1 is SGHNT and CDR2 YYREEE (reference sequence). The V gene end was trimmed by 4 bases and the J gene end by 7 bases; junction bases not matched to a gene: 5. In DNA form, the CDR3 reads TGTGCCAGCAGCCTGGGACAGGGGACGAACACCATATATTTT. Protein product: CASSLGQGTNTIYF.

This rearrangement joins TRBV6-6 to TRBJ1-2; maybe TRBD1 (5 bases). Germline loops: CDR1 MNHNY, CDR2 SVGAGI (reference sequence). V was trimmed by 6 bases and J by 5 bases, leaving 34 bases between them. The CDR3 totals 20 residues. CDR3 region: CASSPNLRASTGLRAYGYTF. The DNA for the CDR3 is TGTGCCAGCAGCCCCAACCTAAGGGCGTCTACAGGTCTTCGGGCGTATGGCTACACCTTC.

The chain recombines TRBV30 with TRBJ1-2, with 7 nucleotides matching TRBD1. This CDR3 spans 13 amino acids. Germline CDR1 GTSNPN, CDR2 SVGIG (reference sequence). The V gene end was trimmed by 2 bases and the J gene end by 4 bases; junction bases not matched to a gene: 4. CDR3 amino acids: CAWSTGVGYGYTF. The CDR3 nucleotides are TGTGCCTGGAGTACAGGGGTTGGCTATGGCTACACCTTC.

The chain links TRBV19 to TRBJ2-7, with a weak D call TRBD1 (6 bases). From germline, CDR1 is LNHDA and CDR2 SQIVND (reference sequence). CDR3 length equals 14 residues. V was clipped by 0 bases and J by 7 bases, with 13 bases between them. The CDR3 bases are TGTGCCAGTAGTATAGAGGGGACAACGGAGGAGCAGTACTTC. Amino acid sequence: CASSIEGTTEEQYF. The full variable domain, completed using reference TRBV19 and TRBJ2-7, is DGGITQSPKYLFRKEGQNVTLSCEQNLNHDAMYWYRQDPGQGLRLIYYSQIVNDFQKGDIAEGYSVSREKKESFPLTVTSAQKNPTAFYLCASSIEGTTEEQYFGPGTRLTVT.

The chain carries TRBV9 and TRBJ2-1, with TRBD1 as a possible D gene (5 bases). CDR1 SGDLS and CDR2 YYNGEE come from the germline V gene. The CDR3 length is 14 residues. V was trimmed by 4 bases and J by 8 bases, leaving 16 bases between them. The CDR3 is CASSPRTQPHEQFF. In DNA form, the CDR3 reads TGTGCCAGCAGCCCGAGGACACAGCCCCATGAGCAGTTCTTC.

Comment on this clone: The junction departs from germline at one end; a sequencing error may be responsible. The V call is TRBV2, the J call TRBJ1-2; 8 bases are shared with TRBD1. This CDR3 is 14 amino acids long. CDR1 and CDR2 from the germline V gene are SNHLY and FYNNEI. CDR3 nucleotide sequence: TGTGCCAGCAGTGTGAGACAGGGGAACTATGGCCACACCTTC. This sequence encodes CASSVRQGNYGHTF.

This clone showed up just once. The junction does not match germline at one end; this may be a read error. The chain joins TRBV6-1 to TRBJ1-2; tentatively, D is TRBD1 (5 bases). Germline assignment: CDR1 MNHNS and CDR2 SASEGT. This CDR3 has 13 amino acids. The CDR3 coding sequence is TGTGCCAGCAGTGAAGCTGGGGGGACCCTTCCTTACTTC. It encodes CASSEAGGTLPYF.

J is TRBJ1-2 and V is TRBV6-5, with TRBD1 identical over 7 bases. V trimming: 2 bases; J trimming: 6 bases; junction bases outside the gene matches: 12. The V gene's germline CDR1 is MNHEY and CDR2 SVGAGI. The CDR3 length is 16 residues. The CDR3 loop reads CASSYAEPGQINGYTF. The CDR3 nucleotides are TGTGCCAGCAGTTACGCCGAACCGGGACAGATTAATGGCTACACCTTC.

This chain connects TRBV29-1 to TRBJ2-7, with 10 positions matching TRBD1. The CDR3 has 13 residues. Germline V gene data show CDR1 as SQVTM and CDR2 as ANQGSEA. Trimming cost V 7 bases and J 4 bases; bases outside gene matches: 7. CDR3 in amino acids: CSAGQGGEYEQYF. The CDR3 DNA is TGCAGCGCCGGACAGGGGGGGGAGTACGAGCAGTACTTC.

The rearrangement joins TRBV5-4 to TRBJ1-1; TRBD1 might be the D (6 bases). The ends were cut back, 0 bases at V and 11 bases at J, with 14 bases in the middle. CDR3 length: 13 amino acids. Germline values: CDR1 SGHNT, CDR2 YYREEE (reference sequence). The CDR3 nucleotides read TGTGCCAGCAGCTTGGCGACAGGCGACAGCGCTTTCTTT. This gives the protein CASSLATGDSAFF.

The J gene is TRBJ2-5, the V gene TRBV18; the D is unclear. V was clipped by 1 base and J by 5 bases, with 8 bases between them. The CDR3 spans 13 residues. The germline V gene has CDR1 KGHSH and CDR2 LQKENI. CDR3 region: CASSPLAGETQYF. The CDR3 DNA reads TGTGCCAGCTCACCACTAGCTGGGGAGACCCAGTACTTC.

CDR3 region: CASSRRNTGELFF. In DNA, the CDR3 is TGTGCCAGCAGCCGGAGGAACACCGGGGAGCTGTTTTTT. V and J are TRBV14 and TRBJ2-2; the D is unclear. Trimming shortened V by 4 bases and J by 1 base, and 4 bases separated the two germline ends. The germline V gene encodes CDR1 SGHDN and CDR2 FVKESK. The CDR3 spans 13 residues. Full variable domain (missing parts from reference TRBV14 and TRBJ2-2): EAGVTQFPSHSVIEKGQTVTLRCDPISGHDNLYWYRRVMGKEIKFLLHFVKESKQDESGMPNNRFLAERTGGTYSTLKVQPAELEDSGVYFCASSRRNTGELFFGEGSRLTVL.

The chain employs TRBV4-3 and TRBJ2-2, with TRBD2 as a possible D gene (6 bases). Germline CDR1 LGHNA, CDR2 YSLEER. Trimming removed 4 bases at V and 4 bases at J, with 16 bases between. The CDR3 has 16 amino acids. The CDR3 DNA reads as TGCGCCAGCAGCCGAAGGAAGCAGGGAGGCACCGGGGAGCTGTTTTTT. Encoded protein: CASSRRKQGGTGELFF.